This record covers a single TCR beta chain. Its specificity is unknown. The length of the CDR3 is 18 residues. The germline V and J ends were trimmed by 0 bases and 8 bases, with 23 bases remaining between them. The germline V gene encodes CDR1 SGHKS and CDR2 YYEKEE (reference sequence). The sample belongs to a study of response to subunit inactivated influenza vaccine. Whole-study results and caveats: New T cells are recruited in small numbers by each seasonal influenza vaccination, according to the authors' suggestion.

TCRdb re-analysed the RT-PCR reads in MiXCR, keeping a single row per CDR3 protein. The data show roughly 460,000 distinct CDR3 sequences, over 9.5% seen once. The sequence was obtained from a middle-aged man who received an inactivated influenza vaccine. The sequences come from PBMCs from blood, collected roughly 6 weeks after vaccination. The chain links TRBV5-5 to TRBJ2-2, with unresolved D. DNA of the CDR3: TGTGCCAGCAGCTTGGACTGGGCCCGATCCCCGGTCGGTGGGGAGCTGTTTTTT. Its translation: CASSLDWARSPVGGELFF.